This T cell receptor (beta chain) was documented in a study of OX40 agonist ivuxolimab in advanced cancers. Study-wide context: Given to patients was ivuxolimab, an agonistic anti-OX40 (CD134) antibody.

Study results and limitations: Clonal expansion in partial responders at 0.1-3.0 mg/kg ranked among the lowest.

The assay was immunoSEQ multiplex PCR, and TCRdb's table has in-frame clones only and misses some. The table lists more than 55,000 clones, over 75% of them singletons. This clone was observed once. Antigen unknown. This CDR3 is built from 11 residues. The germline V and J ends were trimmed by 4 bases and 1 base, with 1 base remaining between them. Looked up from germline, CDR1 is MNHEY and CDR2 is SMNVEV (reference sequence). The study sampled blood at baseline, cycle 4 day 1, and cycle 7 day 1. This material consisted of CD4+ or CD8+ T cells sorted from blood, taken in a trial of the OX40 agonist ivuxolimab. This receptor was identified in an adult with an advanced solid tumor such as melanoma, head and neck, liver or kidney cancer. The genes are TRBV27 and TRBJ2-5; D ambiguous. This chain's CDR3 is CASSSQETQYF. Written as DNA, the CDR3 is TGTGCCAGCAGTTCCCAAGAGACCCAGTACTTC.